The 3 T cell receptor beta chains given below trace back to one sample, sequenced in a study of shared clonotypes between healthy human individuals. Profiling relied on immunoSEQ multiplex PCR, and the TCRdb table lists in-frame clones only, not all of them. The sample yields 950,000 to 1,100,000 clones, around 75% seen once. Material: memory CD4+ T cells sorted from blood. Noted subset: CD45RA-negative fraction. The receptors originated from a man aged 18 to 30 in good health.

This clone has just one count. The CDR3 nucleotides are TGTGCCAGCTCATTCCTAGGAGACTACGAGCAGTACTTC. This encodes CASSFLGDYEQYF. The rearrangement joins TRBV18 to TRBJ2-7, with unresolved D. This CDR3 contains 13 residues. V lost 5 bases and J 3 bases, leaving 11 bases between the germline ends. The V gene's germline CDR1 is KGHSH and CDR2 LQKENI.

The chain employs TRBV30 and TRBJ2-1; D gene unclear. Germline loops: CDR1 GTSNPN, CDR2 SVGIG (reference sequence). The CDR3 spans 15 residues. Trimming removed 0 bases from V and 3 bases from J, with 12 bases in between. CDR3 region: CAWSVLGPLYNEQFF. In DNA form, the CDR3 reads TGTGCCTGGAGTGTACTCGGTCCCCTCTACAATGAGCAGTTCTTC.

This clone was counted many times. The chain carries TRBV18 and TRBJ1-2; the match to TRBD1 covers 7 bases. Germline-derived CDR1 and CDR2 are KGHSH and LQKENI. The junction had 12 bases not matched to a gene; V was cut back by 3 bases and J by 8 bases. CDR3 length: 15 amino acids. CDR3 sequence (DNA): TGTGCCAGCTCACCGAAGAAGGGAACAGGGGAGGGCTACACCTTC. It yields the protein CASSPKKGTGEGYTF.